These T cell receptor beta chains were read from a single sample in a study of beta chain features in type 1 diabetes. The table came from immunoSEQ multiplex PCR; TCRdb's copy has only in-frame clones and leaves some out. The repertoire consists of under 400,000 clones, with roughly 13% occurring once and the leading ten covering more than 0.015%. Sequencing was carried out using naive CD4+ T cells from blood. These TCRs come from a man aged 18 to 30 in good health. CDR3s include the opening cysteine and the closing phenylalanine or tryptophan. The order of the fields is clone size, D gene, J gene, V gene, CDR3 DNA, CDR3 protein. The D gene is left open where the match is weak. The size field is filled for only some rows; it gives once, few, many or a size class.

abundance: few; d_gene: -; j_gene: TRBJ2-3; v_gene: TRBV5-1; CDR3nt: TGCGCCAGCAGCTTGGGCGGGGTAGATACGCAGTATTTT; CDR3aa: CASSLGGVDTQYF
abundance: few; d_gene: TRBD2; j_gene: TRBJ2-1; v_gene: TRBV15; CDR3nt: TGTGCCACCAGCACCGGGACTAGTTACGATGAGCAGTTCTTC; CDR3aa: CATSTGTSYDEQFF
abundance: -; d_gene: -; j_gene: TRBJ2-2; v_gene: TRBV18; CDR3nt: TGTGCCAGCTCACTTACCCCGGGAGAGCTGTTTTTT; CDR3aa: CASSLTPGELFF
abundance: -; d_gene: -; j_gene: TRBJ1-2; v_gene: TRBV4-2; CDR3nt: TGTGCCAGCAGCAAATCGGGGGGCTCGGGAGGCTACACCTTC; CDR3aa: CASSKSGGSGGYTF
abundance: few; d_gene: -; j_gene: TRBJ2-5; v_gene: TRBV6-1; CDR3nt: TGTGCCAGCAGTCGACAGGGAGGAGGCCAAGAGACCCAGTACTTC; CDR3aa: CASSRQGGGQETQYF
abundance: few; d_gene: TRBD1; j_gene: TRBJ2-1; v_gene: TRBV6-4; CDR3nt: TGTGCCAGCTCCCTCGGGACAGGGGGTTACAATGAGCAGTTCTTC; CDR3aa: CASSLGTGGYNEQFF
abundance: -; d_gene: -; j_gene: TRBJ1-2; v_gene: TRBV5-6; CDR3nt: TGTGCCAGCAGCTTGCGGGGGGGTGGCTATGGCTACACCTTC; CDR3aa: CASSLRGGGYGYTF
abundance: -; d_gene: -; j_gene: TRBJ1-2; v_gene: TRBV7-2; CDR3nt: TGTGCCAGCAGCTTCCCCACAGCTAACTATGGCTACACCTTC; CDR3aa: CASSFPTANYGYTF
abundance: -; d_gene: -; j_gene: TRBJ1-2; v_gene: TRBV19; CDR3nt: TGTGCCAGTAGTATCCCGCGGGAACTCTATGGCTACACCTTC; CDR3aa: CASSIPRELYGYTF
abundance: -; d_gene: TRBD1; j_gene: TRBJ2-7; v_gene: TRBV4-1; CDR3nt: TGCGCCAGCAGCCGGGTCGGGGACAGTGCTTGGTCCTACGAGCAGTACTTC; CDR3aa: CASSRVGDSAWSYEQYF
abundance: few; d_gene: TRBD2; j_gene: TRBJ2-1; v_gene: TRBV10-3; CDR3nt: TGTGCCAACCAAGCGGGGGCCGGGCACAATGAGCAGTTCTTC; CDR3aa: CANQAGAGHNEQFF
abundance: once; d_gene: TRBD2; j_gene: TRBJ2-7; v_gene: TRBV28; CDR3nt: TGTGCCAGCAGTTCAGGACTAGCGGGAGGAGTCGGGCAGTACTTC; CDR3aa: CASSSGLAGGVGQYF
abundance: -; d_gene: TRBD2; j_gene: TRBJ2-5; v_gene: TRBV10-3; CDR3nt: TGTGCCATCGCCTTAGCGGGCCAAGAGACCCAGTACTTC; CDR3aa: CAIALAGQETQYF
abundance: -; d_gene: TRBD1; j_gene: TRBJ1-2; v_gene: TRBV14; CDR3nt: TGTGCCAGCAGCCAATGGACAGGGGTGGATGGCTACACCTTC; CDR3aa: CASSQWTGVDGYTF
abundance: few; d_gene: TRBD2; j_gene: TRBJ2-7; v_gene: TRBV19; CDR3nt: TGTGCCAGTAGTATAGGACTAGCGGACGAAGGCGAGCAGTACTTC; CDR3aa: CASSIGLADEGEQYF
abundance: few; d_gene: TRBD1; j_gene: TRBJ1-1; v_gene: TRBV5-1; CDR3nt: TGCGCCAGCAGCTTGGTAACAGGGGTTATGAACACTGAAGCTTTCTTT; CDR3aa: CASSLVTGVMNTEAFF
abundance: -; d_gene: TRBD2; j_gene: TRBJ2-1; v_gene: TRBV18; CDR3nt: TGTGCCAGCTCACCCAAGACCGGGACTAGGTCCTACAATGAGCAGTTCTTC; CDR3aa: CASSPKTGTRSYNEQFF
abundance: few; d_gene: TRBD1; j_gene: TRBJ2-7; v_gene: TRBV19; CDR3nt: TGTGCCAGTAGTACGACAGGGTTCGACGAGCAGTACTTC; CDR3aa: CASSTTGFDEQYF
abundance: -; d_gene: TRBD2; j_gene: TRBJ2-1; v_gene: TRBV11-1; CDR3nt: TGTGCCAGCAGCCCCGCCGGGACTAGCGGGATGTACAATGAGCAGTTCTTC; CDR3aa: CASSPAGTSGMYNEQFF
abundance: few; d_gene: -; j_gene: TRBJ2-1; v_gene: TRBV7-6; CDR3nt: TGTGCCAGCAGCTTAGAACACCTCAACTACAATGAGCAGTTCTTC; CDR3aa: CASSLEHLNYNEQFF
abundance: -; d_gene: TRBD2; j_gene: TRBJ2-1; v_gene: TRBV14; CDR3nt: TGTGCCAGCAGCCAAAATGAGCGGGGGGACTTTGAGCAGTTCTTC; CDR3aa: CASSQNERGDFEQFF
abundance: -; d_gene: TRBD1; j_gene: TRBJ2-7; v_gene: TRBV27; CDR3nt: TGTGCCAGCAGTTCCTCTGGCAGGGGGATCTACGAGCAGTACTTC; CDR3aa: CASSSSGRGIYEQYF
abundance: few; d_gene: -; j_gene: TRBJ2-7; v_gene: TRBV28; CDR3nt: TGTGCCAGCAGTTTCTTGTCGTGGGCCTCTAAGTGGTACGAGCAGTACTTC; CDR3aa: CASSFLSWASKWYEQYF
abundance: -; d_gene: -; j_gene: TRBJ2-7; v_gene: TRBV10-3; CDR3nt: TGTGCCACCGGAACCCCAACAGGTTACGAGCAGTACTTC; CDR3aa: CATGTPTGYEQYF
abundance: -; d_gene: -; j_gene: TRBJ2-2; v_gene: TRBV28; CDR3nt: TGTGCCAGCACTTACAGGAACACCGGGGAGCTGTTTTTT; CDR3aa: CASTYRNTGELFF
abundance: few; d_gene: -; j_gene: TRBJ2-1; v_gene: TRBV7-2; CDR3nt: TGTGCCAGCAGCCCTGACAATGAGCAGTTCTTC; CDR3aa: CASSPDNEQFF
abundance: -; d_gene: TRBD1; j_gene: TRBJ1-1; v_gene: TRBV19; CDR3nt: TGTGCCACCCGGGACAGGGGATCGGGCACTGAAGCTTTCTTT; CDR3aa: CATRDRGSGTEAFF
abundance: -; d_gene: -; j_gene: TRBJ1-5; v_gene: TRBV19; CDR3nt: TGTGCCAGTAGTCAGAGCAATCAGCCCCAGCATTTT; CDR3aa: CASSQSNQPQHF
abundance: -; d_gene: -; j_gene: TRBJ1-5; v_gene: TRBV5-6; CDR3nt: TGTGCCAGCAGCTTCCTCCAGGGTGGAAGTCAGCCCCAGCATTTT; CDR3aa: CASSFLQGGSQPQHF
abundance: -; d_gene: -; j_gene: TRBJ1-1; v_gene: TRBV6-5; CDR3nt: TGTGCCAGCAGTTACTCTAACAGGGTTGTTGAAGCTTTCTTT; CDR3aa: CASSYSNRVVEAFF
abundance: -; d_gene: -; j_gene: TRBJ2-7; v_gene: TRBV5-4; CDR3nt: TGTGCCAGCAGAGGTAACCCCACAGGGCCCGAGCAGTACTTC; CDR3aa: CASRGNPTGPEQYF
abundance: -; d_gene: -; j_gene: TRBJ1-3; v_gene: TRBV4-1; CDR3nt: TGCGCCAGCAGCCAAGAGTCAGGAAACACCATATATTTT; CDR3aa: CASSQESGNTIYF
abundance: -; d_gene: -; j_gene: TRBJ1-1; v_gene: TRBV27; CDR3nt: TGTGCCAGCAGCGACAGGTTCGGAGCTTTCTTT; CDR3aa: CASSDRFGAFF
abundance: few; d_gene: TRBD2; j_gene: TRBJ2-7; v_gene: TRBV5-4; CDR3nt: TGTGCCAGCAGCTTCGAAGGTGGGAGGGCCATCGACGAGCAGTACTTC; CDR3aa: CASSFEGGRAIDEQYF
abundance: -; d_gene: -; j_gene: TRBJ2-4; v_gene: TRBV2; CDR3nt: TGTGCCAGCAGTGAACTGAGAAACATTCAGTACTTC; CDR3aa: CASSELRNIQYF
abundance: few; d_gene: -; j_gene: TRBJ1-1; v_gene: TRBV11-2; CDR3nt: TGTGCCAGCAGCTTATCGGGGGGGTTGAGGACTGAAGCTTTCTTT; CDR3aa: CASSLSGGLRTEAFF
abundance: few; d_gene: TRBD1; j_gene: TRBJ2-7; v_gene: TRBV7-2; CDR3nt: TGTGCCAGCAGCTTCATTTCGACAGGGCCCCTGTACTACGAGCAGTACTTC; CDR3aa: CASSFISTGPLYYEQYF
abundance: few; d_gene: -; j_gene: TRBJ1-2; v_gene: TRBV4-3; CDR3nt: TGCGCCAGCAGCCAAGTTATAGGTGGGGAGGATGGCTACACCTTC; CDR3aa: CASSQVIGGEDGYTF
abundance: -; d_gene: -; j_gene: TRBJ1-2; v_gene: TRBV6-6; CDR3nt: TGTGCCAGCAGTTACGGGATAGCGGGGGATAATGGCTACACCTTC; CDR3aa: CASSYGIAGDNGYTF
abundance: few; d_gene: TRBD1; j_gene: TRBJ1-1; v_gene: TRBV2; CDR3nt: TGTGCCAGCAGCTCAACAGGGGGGGACACTGAAGCTTTCTTT; CDR3aa: CASSSTGGDTEAFF
abundance: -; d_gene: TRBD1; j_gene: TRBJ1-2; v_gene: TRBV30; CDR3nt: TGTGCCAGGGACAGGGGCACGTTTTTTGGCTACACCTTC; CDR3aa: CARDRGTFFGYTF
abundance: -; d_gene: TRBD2; j_gene: TRBJ2-1; v_gene: TRBV4-3; CDR3nt: TGCGCCAGCAGCCAAGATTTTGTCAGGGACTATAATGAGCAGTTCTTC; CDR3aa: CASSQDFVRDYNEQFF
abundance: few; d_gene: -; j_gene: TRBJ1-2; v_gene: TRBV9; CDR3nt: TGTGCCAGCAGCGTAGGACCAGGGAACTATGGCTACACCTTC; CDR3aa: CASSVGPGNYGYTF
abundance: -; d_gene: -; j_gene: TRBJ2-5; v_gene: TRBV5-4; CDR3nt: TGTGCCAGCAGCTTGGTGGGAGGCCCAGGGACCCAGTACTTC; CDR3aa: CASSLVGGPGTQYF
abundance: many; d_gene: TRBD2; j_gene: TRBJ2-5; v_gene: TRBV7-9; CDR3nt: TGTGCCAGCAGCGGAGGAGCGGGGAGCCAAGAGACCCAGTACTTC; CDR3aa: CASSGGAGSQETQYF
abundance: few; d_gene: TRBD1; j_gene: TRBJ2-7; v_gene: TRBV7-9; CDR3nt: TGTGCCAGCTCCATGACAGGGGTGGAACGGGAGCAGTACTTC; CDR3aa: CASSMTGVEREQYF
abundance: few; d_gene: TRBD2; j_gene: TRBJ2-7; v_gene: TRBV14; CDR3nt: TGTGCCAGCAGCCTCCTAGCGGGGGGGGCTTGGGAGCAGTACTTC; CDR3aa: CASSLLAGGAWEQYF
abundance: few; d_gene: -; j_gene: TRBJ2-2; v_gene: TRBV5-1; CDR3nt: TGCGCCAGCATGTTCGACACCGGGGAGCTGTTTTTT; CDR3aa: CASMFDTGELFF
abundance: few; d_gene: TRBD2; j_gene: TRBJ2-1; v_gene: TRBV9; CDR3nt: TGTGCCAGCAGCGAGAGCGGGAGGGCCCGCAATGAGCAGTTCTTC; CDR3aa: CASSESGRARNEQFF
abundance: -; d_gene: TRBD1; j_gene: TRBJ1-1; v_gene: TRBV9; CDR3nt: TGTGCCAGCAGCGGAAGGACAGGGAACACTGAAGCTTTCTTT; CDR3aa: CASSGRTGNTEAFF
abundance: -; d_gene: -; j_gene: TRBJ2-2; v_gene: TRBV5-5; CDR3nt: TGTGCCAGCAGCGCCGGAACGGGCGGGGAGCTGTTTTTT; CDR3aa: CASSAGTGGELFF
abundance: few; d_gene: TRBD1; j_gene: TRBJ1-1; v_gene: TRBV5-1; CDR3nt: TGCGCCAGCAGCAGCGGGACAGGGGATTACACTGAAGCTTTCTTT; CDR3aa: CASSSGTGDYTEAFF
abundance: few; d_gene: TRBD2; j_gene: TRBJ2-2; v_gene: TRBV5-4; CDR3nt: TGTGCCAGCAGCTTGGCCCGGGGGGCCGGGGAGCTGTTTTTT; CDR3aa: CASSLARGAGELFF